The 10 T cell receptor beta chains in this list originate from one sample, sequenced in a study of T cell repertoires in cytomegalovirus infection. TCRdb itself ran the reads through MiXCR, one entry per CDR3 protein. The sample has hundreds of thousands of distinct CDR3 sequences, roughly 31% seen once. The sequenced sample consisted of PBMCs. The origin of the receptors is a human donor in good health (CMV status not recorded). Some clones in this sample may be carry-over from other donors' samples.

This clonotype occurred a few times. The chain uses TRBV7-9 and TRBJ2-1; 7 bases match TRBD1. With 3 bases clipped from V and 8 bases from J, the junction kept 7 bases outside the gene matches. This CDR3 spans 14 amino acids. CDR1 SEHNR and CDR2 FQNEAQ come from the germline V gene (reference sequence). This chain's CDR3 is CASSFISGGHEQFF. As DNA, the CDR3 is TGTGCCAGCAGCTTTATATCAGGGGGACATGAGCAGTTCTTC.

The chain is built from TRBV7-6 and TRBJ2-2; D call uncertain. Per the germline V gene, CDR1 is SGHVS and CDR2 is FNYEAQ. The CDR3 is 13 amino acids. The ends were cut back, 1 base at V and 6 bases at J, with 6 bases in the middle. Here the CDR3 DNA reads TGTGCCAGCAGCTTAGTAGCCTCCGGGGAGCTGTTTTTT. Translated: CASSLVASGELFF.

The chain has TRBV12-3 or TRBV12-4 and TRBJ1-1, with a tentative D call TRBD1 (5 bases). This CDR3 is 15 amino acids long. V was shortened by 1 base and J by 1 base, with 10 bases between the two germline ends. As DNA, the CDR3 is TGTGCCAGCAGTTTAGTCGGACATTCGAACACTGAAGCTTTCTTT. Protein product: CASSLVGHSNTEAFF.

This clonotype was recorded a few times. The rearrangement joins TRBV19 to TRBJ2-5, with D possibly being TRBD2 (5 bases). The length of the CDR3 is 13 residues. The germline gives CDR1 LNHDA, CDR2 SQIVND (reference sequence). V lost 2 bases, J lost 7 bases, and 11 bases lay in between. CDR3 nucleotides: TGTGCCAGTAGTATATCGGGGATAGGGACCCAGTACTTC. It specifies CASSISGIGTQYF.

This clonotype was recorded many times. As DNA, the CDR3 is TGTGCCAGCAGCGCTGGCGGACAGGCCCTCTATGGCTACACCTTC. Amino acid sequence: CASSAGGQALYGYTF. The chain combines TRBV12-3 or TRBV12-4 with TRBJ1-2; TRBD1 aligns across 7 bases. This CDR3 is 15 amino acids long. V was clipped by 6 bases and J by 4 bases; unmatched bases: 11.

The gene calls are TRBV7-2 and TRBJ2-7, with D unclear. CDR1 and CDR2 from the germline V gene are SGHTA and FQGNSA. The CDR3 has 14 residues. Trimming pared 5 bases from V and 2 bases from J, leaving 13 bases between. This chain's CDR3 is CASSVAPPTYEQYF. In nucleotides, the CDR3 is TGTGCCAGCAGCGTCGCCCCCCCAACCTACGAGCAGTACTTC.

V and J are TRBV6-1 and TRBJ1-1; TRBD1 matches at 9 bases. The CDR3 spans 15 residues. V dropped 6 bases and J dropped 4; count of bases not matched to a gene: 9. Germline V lookup: CDR1 MNHNS, CDR2 SASEGT. The CDR3: CASRVSDRGITEAFF. CDR3 coding DNA: TGTGCCAGCAGAGTAAGTGACAGGGGGATCACTGAAGCTTTCTTT.

Of note for this clonotype: Sequence at one end of the junction differs from germline and may be a read error. V usage is TRBV11-2 and J usage is TRBJ2-1; TRBD2 is a possible D gene (6 bases). The germline gives CDR1 SGHAT, CDR2 FQNNGV. The CDR3 covers 14 residues. The CDR3 loop is CVSSLGGSYNEQFF. The CDR3 DNA sequence: TGTGTCAGCAGCTTGGGGGGATCCTACAATGAGCAGTTCTTC. The full variable domain, completed using reference TRBV11-2 and TRBJ2-1, is EAGVAQSPRYKIIEKRQSVAFWCNPISGHATLYWYQQILGQGPKLLIQFQNNGVVDDSQLPKDRFSAERLKGVDSTLKIQPAKLEDSAVYLCVSSLGGSYNEQFFGPGTRLTVL.

This clonotype came up many times. This rearrangement joins TRBV7-2 to TRBJ1-3; D is perhaps TRBD1 (6 bases). CDR1 is SGHTA, CDR2 FQGNSA, per germline. The CDR3 length is 17 residues. The V gene lost 5 bases and the J gene lost 0 bases, with 17 bases spanning the gap. The CDR3 DNA is TGTGCCAGCAGCCTGTTGACAGGACTTAGCTCTGGAAACACCATATATTTT. This codes for CASSLLTGLSSGNTIYF.

This clonotype came up a few times. The J gene is TRBJ2-5, the V gene TRBV11-2; 8 bases map to TRBD2. The ends lost 5 bases at V and 4 bases at J; junction bases unmatched: 9. The CDR3 has 15 amino acids. Germline V gene data show CDR1 as SGHAT and CDR2 as FQNNGV. The CDR3 loop reads CASSPGRGGVETQYF. In DNA form, the CDR3 reads TGTGCCAGCAGCCCGGGCCGGGGGGGTGTAGAGACCCAGTACTTC. Based on the CDR3 plus reference TRBV11-2 and TRBJ2-5, the full variable domain is EAGVAQSPRYKIIEKRQSVAFWCNPISGHATLYWYQQILGQGPKLLIQFQNNGVVDDSQLPKDRFSAERLKGVDSTLKIQPAKLEDSAVYLCASSPGRGGVETQYFGPGTRLLVL.